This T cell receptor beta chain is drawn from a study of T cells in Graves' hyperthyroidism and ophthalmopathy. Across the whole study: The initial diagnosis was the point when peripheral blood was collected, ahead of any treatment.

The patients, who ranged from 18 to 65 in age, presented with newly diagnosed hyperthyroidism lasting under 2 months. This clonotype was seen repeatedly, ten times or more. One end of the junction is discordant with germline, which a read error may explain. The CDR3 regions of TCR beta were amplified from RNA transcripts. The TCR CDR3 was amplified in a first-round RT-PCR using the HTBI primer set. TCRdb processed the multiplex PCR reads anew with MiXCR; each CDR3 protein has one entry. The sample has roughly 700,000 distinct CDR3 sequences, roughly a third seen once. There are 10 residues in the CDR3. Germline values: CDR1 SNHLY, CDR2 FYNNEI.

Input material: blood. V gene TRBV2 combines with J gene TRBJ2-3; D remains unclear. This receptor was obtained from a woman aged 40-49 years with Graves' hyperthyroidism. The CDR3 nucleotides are TGCGCCAGCAGCAGAGATACGCAGTATTTT. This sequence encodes CASSRDTQYF.